In its sample, the clone carrying this T cell receptor (beta chain) was seen once. This entry is derived from a study of cytomegalovirus exposure and HLA in healthy donors. Across the whole study: Most genotyped donors, over 70% of around 370, had Caucasian-associated genetic ancestry.

PCR involved 60 Vbeta and 13 Jbeta primers. The assay was immunoSEQ multiplex PCR, and TCRdb's table has in-frame clones only and misses some. The repertoire has approximately 100,000 clones, about four fifths of them found once; the top ten carry 1.6%. This CDR3 is built from 15 residues. The germline gives CDR1 SGHVS, CDR2 FQNEAQ. V trimming: 5 bases; J trimming: 2 bases; junction bases outside the gene matches: 6. Sequencing used PBMCs. The chain is built from TRBV7-8 and TRBJ2-3; 8 bases are a match to TRBD1. The sequence was obtained from a man aged 45-65 years in good health and CMV-seronegative. The CDR3 is CASSIWTGITDTQYF. The DNA for the CDR3 is TGTGCCAGCAGCATTTGGACAGGGATCACAGATACGCAGTATTTT.